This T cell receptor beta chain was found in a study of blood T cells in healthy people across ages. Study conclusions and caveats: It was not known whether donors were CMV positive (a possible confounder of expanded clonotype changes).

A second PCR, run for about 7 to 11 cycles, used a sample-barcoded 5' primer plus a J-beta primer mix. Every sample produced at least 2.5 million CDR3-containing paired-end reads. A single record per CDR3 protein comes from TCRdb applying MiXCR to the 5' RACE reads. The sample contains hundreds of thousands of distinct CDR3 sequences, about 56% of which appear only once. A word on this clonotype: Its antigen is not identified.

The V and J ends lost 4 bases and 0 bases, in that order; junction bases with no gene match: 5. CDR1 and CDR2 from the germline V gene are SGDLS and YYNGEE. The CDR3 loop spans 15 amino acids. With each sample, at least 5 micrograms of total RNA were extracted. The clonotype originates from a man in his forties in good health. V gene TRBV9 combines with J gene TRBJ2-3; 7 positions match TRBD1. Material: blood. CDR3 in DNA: TGTGCCAGCAGCCCCGGGACAGAAAGCACAGATACGCAGTATTTT. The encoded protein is CASSPGTESTDTQYF.